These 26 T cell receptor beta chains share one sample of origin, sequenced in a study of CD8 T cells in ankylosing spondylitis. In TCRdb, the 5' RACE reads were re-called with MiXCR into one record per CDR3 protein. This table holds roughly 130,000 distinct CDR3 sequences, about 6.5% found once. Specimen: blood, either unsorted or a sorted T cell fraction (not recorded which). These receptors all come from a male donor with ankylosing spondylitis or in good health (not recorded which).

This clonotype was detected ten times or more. CDR3 sequence reads: CASSTPRSTDTQYF. The DNA for the CDR3 is TGTGCCAGCAGTACCCCACGGAGCACAGATACGCAGTATTTT. The genes are TRBV6-2 or TRBV6-3 and TRBJ2-3; D unclear. Germline V gives CDR1 MNHEY, CDR2 SVGEGT. The V gene lost 5 bases and the J gene lost 0 bases, with 9 bases spanning the gap. The CDR3 runs 14 residues.

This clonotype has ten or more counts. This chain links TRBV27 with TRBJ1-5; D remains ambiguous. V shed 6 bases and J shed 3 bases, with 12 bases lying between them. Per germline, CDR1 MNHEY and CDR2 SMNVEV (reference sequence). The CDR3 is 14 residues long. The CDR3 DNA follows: TGTGCCAGCAGAGAGACATACACCAATCAGCCCCAGCATTTT. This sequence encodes CASRETYTNQPQHF.

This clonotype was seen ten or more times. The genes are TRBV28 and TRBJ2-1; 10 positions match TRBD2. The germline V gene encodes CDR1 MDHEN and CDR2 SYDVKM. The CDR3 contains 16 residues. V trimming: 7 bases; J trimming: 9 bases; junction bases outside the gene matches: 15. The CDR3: CASNTGGASGSTEQFF. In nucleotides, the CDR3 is TGTGCCAGCAATACGGGAGGGGCTAGCGGGAGCACTGAGCAGTTCTTC.

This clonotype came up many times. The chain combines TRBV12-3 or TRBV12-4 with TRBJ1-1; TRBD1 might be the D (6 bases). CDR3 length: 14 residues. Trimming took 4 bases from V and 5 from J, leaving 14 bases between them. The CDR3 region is CASSSQTGRTEAFF. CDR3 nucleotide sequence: TGTGCCAGCAGTTCCCAAACAGGGAGGACTGAAGCTTTCTTT.

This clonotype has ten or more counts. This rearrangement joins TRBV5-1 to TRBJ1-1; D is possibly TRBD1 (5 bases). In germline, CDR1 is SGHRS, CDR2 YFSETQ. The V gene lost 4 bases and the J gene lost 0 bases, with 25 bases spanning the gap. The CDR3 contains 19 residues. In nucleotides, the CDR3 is TGCGCCAGCAGCCTTGGAATTGAGAAACCGACAGTTATGAACACTGAAGCTTTCTTT. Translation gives CASSLGIEKPTVMNTEAFF.

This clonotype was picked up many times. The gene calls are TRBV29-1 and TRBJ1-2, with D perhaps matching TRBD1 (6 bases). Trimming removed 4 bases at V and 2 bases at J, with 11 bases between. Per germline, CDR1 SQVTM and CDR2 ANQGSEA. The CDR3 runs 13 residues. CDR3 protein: CSVAYRVNYGYTF. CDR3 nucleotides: TGCAGCGTTGCATACAGGGTGAACTATGGCTACACCTTC. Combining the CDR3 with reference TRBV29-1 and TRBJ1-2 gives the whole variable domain SAVISQKPSRDICQRGTSLTIQCQVDSQVTMMFWYRQQPGQSLTLIATANQGSEATYESGFVIDKFPISRPNLTFSTLTVSNMSPEDSSIYLCSVAYRVNYGYTFGSGTRLTVV.

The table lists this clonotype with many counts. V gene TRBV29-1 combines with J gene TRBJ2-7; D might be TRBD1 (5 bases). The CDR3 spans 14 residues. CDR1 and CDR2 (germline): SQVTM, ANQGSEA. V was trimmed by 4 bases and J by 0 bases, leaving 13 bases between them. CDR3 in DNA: TGCAGCGTTGGCTCTGCAGGGCTCTCCTACGAGCAGTACTTC. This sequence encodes CSVGSAGLSYEQYF.

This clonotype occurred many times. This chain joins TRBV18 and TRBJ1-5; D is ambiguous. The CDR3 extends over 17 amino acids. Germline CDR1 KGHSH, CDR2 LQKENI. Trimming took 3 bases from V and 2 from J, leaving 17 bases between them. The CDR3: CASSPPGEISGNQPQHF. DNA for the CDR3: TGTGCCAGCTCACCCCCAGGTGAAATTAGCGGCAATCAGCCCCAGCATTTT.

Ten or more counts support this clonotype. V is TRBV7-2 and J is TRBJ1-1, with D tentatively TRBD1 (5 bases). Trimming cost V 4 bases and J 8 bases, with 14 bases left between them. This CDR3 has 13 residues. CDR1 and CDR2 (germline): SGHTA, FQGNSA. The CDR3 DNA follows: TGTGCCAGCAGCTCGGGGGGAGGGGTCGAAGCTTTCTTT. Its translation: CASSSGGGVEAFF.

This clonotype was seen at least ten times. In DNA form, the CDR3 reads TGCAGTGTCACAGGGGGTTACTCCTACAATGAGCAGTTCTTC. Translating gives CSVTGGYSYNEQFF. The V gene is TRBV20-1, the J gene TRBJ2-1; 8 nucleotides match TRBD1. This CDR3 region has 14 residues. V gave up 7 bases and J gave up 0 bases; unmatched junction bases: 5. In germline, CDR1 is DFQATT, CDR2 SNEGSKA (reference sequence).

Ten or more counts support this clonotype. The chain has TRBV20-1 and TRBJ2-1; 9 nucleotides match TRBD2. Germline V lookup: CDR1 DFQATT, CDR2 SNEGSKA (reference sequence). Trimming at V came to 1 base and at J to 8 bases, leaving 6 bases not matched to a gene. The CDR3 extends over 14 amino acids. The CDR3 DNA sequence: TGCAGTGCTAGAGGCCTAGCGGGGCTGGATGAGCAGTTCTTC. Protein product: CSARGLAGLDEQFF.

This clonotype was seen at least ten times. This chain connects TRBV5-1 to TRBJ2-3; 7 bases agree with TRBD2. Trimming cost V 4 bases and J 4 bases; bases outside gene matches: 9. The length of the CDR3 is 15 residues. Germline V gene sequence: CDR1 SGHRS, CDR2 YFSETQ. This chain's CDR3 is CASSKNPGGSDTQYF. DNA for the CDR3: TGCGCCAGCAGCAAGAACCCGGGGGGTTCAGATACGCAGTATTTT.

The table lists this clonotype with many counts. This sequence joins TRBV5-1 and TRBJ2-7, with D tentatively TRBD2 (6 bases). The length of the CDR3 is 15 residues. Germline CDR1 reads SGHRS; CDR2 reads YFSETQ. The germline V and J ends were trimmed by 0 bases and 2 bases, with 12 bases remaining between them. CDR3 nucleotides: TGCGCCAGCAGCTTGGACCCCGCGGGAACCTACGAGCAGTACTTC. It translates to CASSLDPAGTYEQYF.

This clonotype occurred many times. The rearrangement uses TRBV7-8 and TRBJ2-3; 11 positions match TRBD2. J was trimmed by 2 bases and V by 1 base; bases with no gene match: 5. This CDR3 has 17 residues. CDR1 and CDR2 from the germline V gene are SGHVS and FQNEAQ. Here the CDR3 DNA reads TGTGCCAGCAGCTTAGTGGGGACTAGCGGACACACAGATACGCAGTATTTT. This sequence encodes CASSLVGTSGHTDTQYF.

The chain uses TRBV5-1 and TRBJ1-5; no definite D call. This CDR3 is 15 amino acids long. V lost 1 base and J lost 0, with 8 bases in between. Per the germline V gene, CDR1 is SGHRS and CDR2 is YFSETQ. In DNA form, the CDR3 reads TGCGCCAGCAGCTTGTCCTCGGGTAGCAATCAGCCCCAGCATTTT. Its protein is CASSLSSGSNQPQHF.

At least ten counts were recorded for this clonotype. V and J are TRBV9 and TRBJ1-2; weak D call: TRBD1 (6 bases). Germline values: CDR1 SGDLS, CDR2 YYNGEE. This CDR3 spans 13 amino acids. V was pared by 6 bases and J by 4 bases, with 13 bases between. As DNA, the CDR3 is TGTGCCAGCACGCCCCCGGGGGCCTATGGCTACACCTTC. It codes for CASTPPGAYGYTF.

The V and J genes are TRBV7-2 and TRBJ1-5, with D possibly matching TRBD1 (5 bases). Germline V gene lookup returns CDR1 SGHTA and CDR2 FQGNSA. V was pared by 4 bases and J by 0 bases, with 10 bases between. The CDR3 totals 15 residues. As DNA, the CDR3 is TGTGCCAGCAGCTCAGGGTGGGGTAGCAATCAGCCCCAGCATTTT. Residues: CASSSGWGSNQPQHF. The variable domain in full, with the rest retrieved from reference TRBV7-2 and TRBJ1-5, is GAGVSQSPSNKVTEKGKDVELRCDPISGHTALYWYRQSLGQGLEFLIYFQGNSAPDKSGLPSDRFSAERTGGSVSTLTIQRTQQEDSAVYLCASSSGWGSNQPQHFGDGTRLSIL.

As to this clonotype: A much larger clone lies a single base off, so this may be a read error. The CDR3 DNA reads TGTGCCAGCAGCTTATGGGACAGGGTGAACACCATATATTTT. Residues: CASSLWDRVNTIYF. The chain couples TRBV11-2 to TRBJ1-3; the match to TRBD1 covers 9 bases. Germline values: CDR1 SGHAT, CDR2 FQNNGV. J was trimmed by 7 bases and V by 2 bases; bases with no gene match: 3. The CDR3 is made up of 14 amino acids.

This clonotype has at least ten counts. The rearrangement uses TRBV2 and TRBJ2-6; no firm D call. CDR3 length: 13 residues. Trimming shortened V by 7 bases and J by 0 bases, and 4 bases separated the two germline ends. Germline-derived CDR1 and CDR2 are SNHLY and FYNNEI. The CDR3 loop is CASTRSGANVLTF. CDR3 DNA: TGTGCCAGCACCCGCTCTGGGGCCAACGTCCTGACTTTC.

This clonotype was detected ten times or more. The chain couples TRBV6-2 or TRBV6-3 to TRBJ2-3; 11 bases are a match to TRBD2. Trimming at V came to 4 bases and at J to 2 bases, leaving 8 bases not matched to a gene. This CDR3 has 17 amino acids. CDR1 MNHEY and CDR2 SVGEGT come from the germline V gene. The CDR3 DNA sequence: TGTGCCAGCAGTTTACCGACTAGCGGGGAGCCCACAGATACGCAGTATTTT. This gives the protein CASSLPTSGEPTDTQYF.

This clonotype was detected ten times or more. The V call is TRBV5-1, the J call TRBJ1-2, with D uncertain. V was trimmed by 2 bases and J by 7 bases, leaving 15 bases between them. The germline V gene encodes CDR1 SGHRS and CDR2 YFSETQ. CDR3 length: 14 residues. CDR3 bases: TGCGCCAGCAGCTTACCGACCGTGGAGCCTGGCTACACCTTC. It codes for CASSLPTVEPGYTF.

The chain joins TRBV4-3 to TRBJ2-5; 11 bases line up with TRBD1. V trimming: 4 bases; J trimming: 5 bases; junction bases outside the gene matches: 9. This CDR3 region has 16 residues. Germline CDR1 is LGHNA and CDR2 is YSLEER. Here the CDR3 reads CASSLLRTGGAETQYF. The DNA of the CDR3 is TGCGCCAGCAGCCTCTTGAGGACAGGGGGCGCCGAGACCCAGTACTTC.

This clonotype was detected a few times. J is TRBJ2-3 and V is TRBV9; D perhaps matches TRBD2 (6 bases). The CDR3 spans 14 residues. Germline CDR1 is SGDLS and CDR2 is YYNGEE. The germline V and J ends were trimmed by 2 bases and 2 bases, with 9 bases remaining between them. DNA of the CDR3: TGTGCCAGCAGCGTCGGGAGTACCACAGATACGCAGTATTTT. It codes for CASSVGSTTDTQYF.

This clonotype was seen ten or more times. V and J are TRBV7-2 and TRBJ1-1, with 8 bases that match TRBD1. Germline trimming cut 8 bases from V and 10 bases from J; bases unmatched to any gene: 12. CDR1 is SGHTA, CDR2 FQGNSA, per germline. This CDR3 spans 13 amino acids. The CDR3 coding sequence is TGTGCCAGCTCCAGGGGGCGCGAACCCAGAGCTTTCTTT. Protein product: CASSRGREPRAFF.

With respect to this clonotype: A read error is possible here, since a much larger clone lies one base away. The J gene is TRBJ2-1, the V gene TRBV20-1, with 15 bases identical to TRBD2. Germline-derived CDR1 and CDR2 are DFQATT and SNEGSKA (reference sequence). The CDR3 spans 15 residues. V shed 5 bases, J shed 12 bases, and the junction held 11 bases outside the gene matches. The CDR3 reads CSAGGTSGRWDVQFF. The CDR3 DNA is TGCAGTGCTGGGGGGACTAGCGGGAGGTGGGATGTGCAGTTCTTC.

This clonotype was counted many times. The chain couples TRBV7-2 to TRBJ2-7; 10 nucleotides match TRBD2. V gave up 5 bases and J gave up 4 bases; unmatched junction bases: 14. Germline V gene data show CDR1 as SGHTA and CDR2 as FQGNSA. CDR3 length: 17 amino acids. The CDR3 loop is CASSLGSAGLASYEQYF. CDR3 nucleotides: TGTGCCAGCAGCCTCGGATCAGCGGGACTAGCGTCATACGAGCAGTACTTC.